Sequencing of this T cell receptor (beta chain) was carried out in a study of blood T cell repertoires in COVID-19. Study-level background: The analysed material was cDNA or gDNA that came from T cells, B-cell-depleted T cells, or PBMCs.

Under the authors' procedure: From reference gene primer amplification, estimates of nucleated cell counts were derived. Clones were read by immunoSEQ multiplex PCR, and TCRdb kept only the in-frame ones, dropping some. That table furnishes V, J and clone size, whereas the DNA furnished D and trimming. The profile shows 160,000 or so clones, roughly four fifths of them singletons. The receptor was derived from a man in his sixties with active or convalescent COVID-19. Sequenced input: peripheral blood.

The CDR3 DNA follows: TGTGCCAGTAGTATAGCAGGTCCCCCTGAAGCTTTCTTT. Amino acids: CASSIAGPPEAFF. The V and J genes are TRBV19 and TRBJ1-1; D not resolved. The germline V gene has CDR1 LNHDA and CDR2 SQIVND (reference sequence). The V end lost 1 base, the J end lost 6 bases, and 9 bases lay between the germline ends. This CDR3 is built from 13 residues. Looking up the rest from reference TRBV19 and TRBJ1-1 gives the full variable domain: DGGITQSPKYLFRKEGQNVTLSCEQNLNHDAMYWYRQDPGQGLRLIYYSQIVNDFQKGDIAEGYSVSREKKESFPLTVTSAQKNPTAFYLCASSIAGPPEAFFGQGTRLTVV.